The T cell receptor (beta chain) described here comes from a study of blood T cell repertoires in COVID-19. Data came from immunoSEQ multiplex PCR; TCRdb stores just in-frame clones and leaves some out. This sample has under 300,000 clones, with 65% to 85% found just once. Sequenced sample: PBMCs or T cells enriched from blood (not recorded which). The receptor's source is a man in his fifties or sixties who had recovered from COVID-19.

This chain's CDR3 is CASSLADRGHAFF. CDR3 bases: TGTGCCAGCAGCTTAGCGGACAGGGGGCATGCTTTCTTT. The rearrangement links TRBV7-2 to TRBJ1-1; 11 nucleotides agree with TRBD1. The CDR3 consists of 13 residues. The V gene's germline CDR1 is SGHTA and CDR2 FQGNSA. The junction had 2 bases not matched to a gene; V was cut back by 0 bases and J by 11 bases.